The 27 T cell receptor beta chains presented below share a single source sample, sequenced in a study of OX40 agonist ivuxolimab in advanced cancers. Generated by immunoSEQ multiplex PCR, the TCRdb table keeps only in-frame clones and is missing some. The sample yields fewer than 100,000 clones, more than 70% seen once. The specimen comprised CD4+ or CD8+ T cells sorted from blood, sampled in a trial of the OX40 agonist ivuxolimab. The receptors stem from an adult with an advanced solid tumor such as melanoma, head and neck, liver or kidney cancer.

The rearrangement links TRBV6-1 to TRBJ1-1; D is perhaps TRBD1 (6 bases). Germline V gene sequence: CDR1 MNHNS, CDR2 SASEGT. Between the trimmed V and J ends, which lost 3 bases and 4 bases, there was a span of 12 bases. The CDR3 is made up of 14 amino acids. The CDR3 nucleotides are TGTGCCAGCAGTGACTACAGGGAGGTCACTGAAGCTTTCTTT. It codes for CASSDYREVTEAFF.

The CDR3 sequence is CASSPPTPYNEQFF. In DNA form, the CDR3 reads TGTGCCAGCTCACCACCCACCCCCTACAATGAGCAGTTCTTC. The J gene is TRBJ2-1, the V gene TRBV18; D remains ambiguous. CDR1 and CDR2 from the germline V gene are KGHSH and LQKENI. Trimming pared 0 bases from V and 2 bases from J, leaving 5 bases between. This CDR3 has 14 residues.

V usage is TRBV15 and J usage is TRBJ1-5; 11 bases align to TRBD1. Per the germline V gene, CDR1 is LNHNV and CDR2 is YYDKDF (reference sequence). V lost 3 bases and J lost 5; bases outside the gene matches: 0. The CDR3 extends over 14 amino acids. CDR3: CATSRGQGDQPQHF. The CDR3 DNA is TGTGCCACCAGCAGGGGACAGGGGGATCAGCCCCAGCATTTT.

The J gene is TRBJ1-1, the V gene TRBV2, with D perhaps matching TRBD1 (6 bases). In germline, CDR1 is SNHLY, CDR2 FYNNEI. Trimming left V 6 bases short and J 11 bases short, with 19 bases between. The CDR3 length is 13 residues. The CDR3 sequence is CASRKELFQGAFF. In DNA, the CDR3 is TGTGCCAGCAGGAAAGAGCTGTTTCAGGGGGCTTTCTTT. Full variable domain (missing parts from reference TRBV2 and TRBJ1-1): EPEVTQTPSHQVTQMGQEVILRCVPISNHLYFYWYRQILGQKVEFLVSFYNNEISEKSEIFDDQFSVERPDGSNFTLKIRSTKLEDSAMYFCASRKELFQGAFFGQGTRLTVV.

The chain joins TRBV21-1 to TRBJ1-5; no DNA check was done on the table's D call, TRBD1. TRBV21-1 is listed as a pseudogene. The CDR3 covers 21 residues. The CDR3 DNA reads TGTGCCAGCAGCAAAAGGACACCGGGACAGGGTGAGGGTTGGAGCAATCAGCCCCAGCATTTT. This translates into CASSKRTPGQGEGWSNQPQHF.

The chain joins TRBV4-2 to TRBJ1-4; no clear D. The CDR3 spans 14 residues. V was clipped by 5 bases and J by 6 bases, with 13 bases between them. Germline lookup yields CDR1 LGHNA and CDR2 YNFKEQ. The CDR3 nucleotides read TGTGCCAGCAGCGAGGACCGCTACTATGAAAAACTGTTTTTT. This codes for CASSEDRYYEKLFF.

CDR3 loop: CASKQQTSYEQYF. The CDR3 nucleotides read TGCGCCAGCAAACAGCAAACCTCCTACGAGCAGTACTTC. The chain joins TRBV5-1 to TRBJ2-5; D not resolved. The DNA matches TRBJ2-7 better at its end, which makes the J call doubtful. This CDR3 contains 13 residues. Germline V gene data show CDR1 as SGHRS and CDR2 as YFSETQ.

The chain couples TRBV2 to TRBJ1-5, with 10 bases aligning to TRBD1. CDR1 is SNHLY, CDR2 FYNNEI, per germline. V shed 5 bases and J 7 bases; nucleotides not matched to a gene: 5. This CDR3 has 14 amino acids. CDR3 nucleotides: TGTGCCAGCAGTTGGGACAGGGGATACCAGCCCCAGCATTTT. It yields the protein CASSWDRGYQPQHF.

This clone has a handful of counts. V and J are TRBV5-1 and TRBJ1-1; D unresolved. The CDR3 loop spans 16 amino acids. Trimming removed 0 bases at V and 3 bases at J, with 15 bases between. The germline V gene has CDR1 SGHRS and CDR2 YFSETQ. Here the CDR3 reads CASSLVSGPGDTEAFF. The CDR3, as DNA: TGCGCCAGCAGCTTGGTGTCAGGCCCCGGGGACACTGAAGCTTTCTTT. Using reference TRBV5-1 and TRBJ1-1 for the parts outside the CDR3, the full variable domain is KAGVTQTPRYLIKTRGQQVTLSCSPISGHRSVSWYQQTPGQGLQFLFEYFSETQRNKGNFPGRFSGRQFSNSRSEMNVSTLELGDSALYLCASSLVSGPGDTEAFFGQGTRLTVV.

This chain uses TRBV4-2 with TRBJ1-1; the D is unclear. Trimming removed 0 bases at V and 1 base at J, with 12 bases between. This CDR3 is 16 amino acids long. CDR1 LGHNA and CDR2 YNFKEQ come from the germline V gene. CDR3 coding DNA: TGTGCCAGCAGCCAAGATGTGGAGGTCCCGAACACTGAAGCTTTCTTT. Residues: CASSQDVEVPNTEAFF.

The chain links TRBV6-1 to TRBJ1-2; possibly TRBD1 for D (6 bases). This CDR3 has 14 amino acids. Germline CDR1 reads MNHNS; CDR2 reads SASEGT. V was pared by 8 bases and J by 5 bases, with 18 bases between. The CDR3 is CASEPLQGSYGYTF. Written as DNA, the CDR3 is TGTGCCAGCGAGCCTCTCCAGGGGTCTTATGGCTACACCTTC.

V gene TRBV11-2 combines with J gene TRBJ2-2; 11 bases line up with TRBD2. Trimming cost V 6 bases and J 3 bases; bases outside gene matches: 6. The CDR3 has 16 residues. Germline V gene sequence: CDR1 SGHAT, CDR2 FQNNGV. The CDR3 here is CASRRGTSGYTGELFF. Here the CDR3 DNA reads TGTGCCAGCAGACGAGGGACTAGCGGATACACCGGGGAGCTGTTTTTT.

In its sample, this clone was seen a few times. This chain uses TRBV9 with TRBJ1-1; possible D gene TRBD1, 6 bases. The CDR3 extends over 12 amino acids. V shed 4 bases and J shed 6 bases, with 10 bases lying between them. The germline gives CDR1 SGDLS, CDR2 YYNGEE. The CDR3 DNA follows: TGTGCCAGCAGCCCACAGGGCCCTGAAGCTTTCTTT. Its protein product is CASSPQGPEAFF.

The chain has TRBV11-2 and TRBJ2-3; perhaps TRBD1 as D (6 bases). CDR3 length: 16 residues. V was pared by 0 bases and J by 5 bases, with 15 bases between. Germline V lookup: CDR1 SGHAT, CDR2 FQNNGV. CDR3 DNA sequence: TGTGCCAGCAGCTTAGATATCTGGGGGCTAGAAGATACGCAGTATTTT. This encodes CASSLDIWGLEDTQYF.

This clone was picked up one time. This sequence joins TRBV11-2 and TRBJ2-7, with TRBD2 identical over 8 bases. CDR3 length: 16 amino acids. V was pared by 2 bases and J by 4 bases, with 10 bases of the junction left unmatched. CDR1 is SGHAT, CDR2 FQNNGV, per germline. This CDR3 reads CASSLFEAGAGYEQYF. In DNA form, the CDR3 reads TGTGCCAGCAGCTTATTTGAAGCGGGAGCCGGGTACGAGCAGTACTTC.

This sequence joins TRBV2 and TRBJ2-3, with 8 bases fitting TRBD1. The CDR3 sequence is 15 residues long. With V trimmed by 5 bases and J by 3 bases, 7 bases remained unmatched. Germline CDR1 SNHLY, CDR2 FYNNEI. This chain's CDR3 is CASSRDRGGTDTQYF. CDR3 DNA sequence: TGTGCCAGCAGTCGTGACAGGGGAGGAACAGATACGCAGTATTTT. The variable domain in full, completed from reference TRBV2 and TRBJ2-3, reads EPEVTQTPSHQVTQMGQEVILRCVPISNHLYFYWYRQILGQKVEFLVSFYNNEISEKSEIFDDQFSVERPDGSNFTLKIRSTKLEDSAMYFCASSRDRGGTDTQYFGPGTRLTVL.

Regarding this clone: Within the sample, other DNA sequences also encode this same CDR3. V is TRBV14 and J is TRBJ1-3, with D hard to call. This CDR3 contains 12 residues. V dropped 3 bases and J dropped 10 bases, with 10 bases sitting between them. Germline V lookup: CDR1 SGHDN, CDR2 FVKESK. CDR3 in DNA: TGTGCCAGCAGCCAGCGATGGGAGACCATATATTTT. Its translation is CASSQRWETIYF.

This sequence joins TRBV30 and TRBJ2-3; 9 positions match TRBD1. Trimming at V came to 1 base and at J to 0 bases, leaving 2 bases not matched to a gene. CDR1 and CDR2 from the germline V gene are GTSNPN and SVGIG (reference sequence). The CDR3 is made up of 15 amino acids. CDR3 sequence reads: CAWSGDRGSTDTQYF. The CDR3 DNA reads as TGTGCCTGGAGTGGTGACAGGGGGAGCACAGATACGCAGTATTTT.

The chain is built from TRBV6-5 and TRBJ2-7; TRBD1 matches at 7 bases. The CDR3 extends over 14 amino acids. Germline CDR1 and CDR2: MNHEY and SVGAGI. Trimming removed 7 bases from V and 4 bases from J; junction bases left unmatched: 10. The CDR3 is CASTPQDRLYEQYF. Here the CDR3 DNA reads TGTGCCAGCACCCCCCAGGACAGGTTATACGAGCAGTACTTC.

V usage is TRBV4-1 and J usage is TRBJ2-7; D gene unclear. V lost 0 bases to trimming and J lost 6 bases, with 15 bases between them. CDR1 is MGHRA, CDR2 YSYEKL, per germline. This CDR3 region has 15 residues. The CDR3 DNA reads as TGCGCCAGCAGCCAAGAAAGAGACTCATACGGCGAGCAGTACTTC. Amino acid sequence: CASSQERDSYGEQYF.

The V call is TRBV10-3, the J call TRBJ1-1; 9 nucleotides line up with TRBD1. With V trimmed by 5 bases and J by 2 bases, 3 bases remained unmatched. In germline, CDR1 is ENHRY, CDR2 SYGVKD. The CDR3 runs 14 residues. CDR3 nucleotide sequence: TGTGCCATCAGTACGGGACAGGGTAACACTGAAGCTTTCTTT. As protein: CAISTGQGNTEAFF.

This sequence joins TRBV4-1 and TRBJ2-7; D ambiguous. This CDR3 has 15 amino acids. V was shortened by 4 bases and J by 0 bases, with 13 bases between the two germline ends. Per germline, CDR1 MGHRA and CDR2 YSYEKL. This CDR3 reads CASSLGPLSSYEQYF. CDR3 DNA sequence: TGCGCCAGCAGCCTGGGTCCTTTAAGCTCCTACGAGCAGTACTTC.

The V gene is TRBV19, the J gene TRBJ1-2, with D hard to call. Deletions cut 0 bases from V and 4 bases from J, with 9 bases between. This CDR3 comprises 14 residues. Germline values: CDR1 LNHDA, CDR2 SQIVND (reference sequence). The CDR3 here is CASSIDPGTYGYTF. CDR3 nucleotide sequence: TGTGCCAGTAGTATAGATCCCGGTACCTATGGCTACACCTTC.

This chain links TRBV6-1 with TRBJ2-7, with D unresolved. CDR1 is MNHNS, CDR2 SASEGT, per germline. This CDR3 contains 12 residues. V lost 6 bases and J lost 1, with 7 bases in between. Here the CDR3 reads CASRGPSYEQYF. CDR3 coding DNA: TGTGCCAGCAGAGGGCCTTCCTACGAGCAGTACTTC.

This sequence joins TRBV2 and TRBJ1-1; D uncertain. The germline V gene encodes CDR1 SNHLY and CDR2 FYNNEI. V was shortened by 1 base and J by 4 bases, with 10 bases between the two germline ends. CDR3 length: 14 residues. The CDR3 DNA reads TGTGCCAGCAGTGAAGGTAGATTGATCACTGAAGCTTTCTTT. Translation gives CASSEGRLITEAFF.

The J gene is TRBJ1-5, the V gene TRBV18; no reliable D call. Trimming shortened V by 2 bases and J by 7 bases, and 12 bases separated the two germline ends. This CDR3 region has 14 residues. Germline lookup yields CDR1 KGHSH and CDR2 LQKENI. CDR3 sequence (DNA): TGTGCCAGCTCACCAAGAGAGGGAGGACAGCCCCAGCATTTT. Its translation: CASSPREGGQPQHF.

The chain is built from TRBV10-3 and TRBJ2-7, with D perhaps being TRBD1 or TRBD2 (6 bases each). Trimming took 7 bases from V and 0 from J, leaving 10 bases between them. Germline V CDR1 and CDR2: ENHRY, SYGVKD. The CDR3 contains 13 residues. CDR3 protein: CAITGAGSYEQYF. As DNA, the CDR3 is TGTGCCATCACGGGGGCGGGCTCCTACGAGCAGTACTTC.